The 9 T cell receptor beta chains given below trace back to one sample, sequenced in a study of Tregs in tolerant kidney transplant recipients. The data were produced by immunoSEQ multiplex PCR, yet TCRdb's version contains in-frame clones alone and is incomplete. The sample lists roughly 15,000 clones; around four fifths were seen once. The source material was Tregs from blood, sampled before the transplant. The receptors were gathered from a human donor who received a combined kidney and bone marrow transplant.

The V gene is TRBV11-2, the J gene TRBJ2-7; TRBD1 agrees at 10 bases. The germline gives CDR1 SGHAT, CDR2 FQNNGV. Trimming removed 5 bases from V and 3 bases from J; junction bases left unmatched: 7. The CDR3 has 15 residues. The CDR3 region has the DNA TGTGCCAGCAGCCTACGGGGACAGGGGCTCTACGAGCAGTACTTC. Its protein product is CASSLRGQGLYEQYF.

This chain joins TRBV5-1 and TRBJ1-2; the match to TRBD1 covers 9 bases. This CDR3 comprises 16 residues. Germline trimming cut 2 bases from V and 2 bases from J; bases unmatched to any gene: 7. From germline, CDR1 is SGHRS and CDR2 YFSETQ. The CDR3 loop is CASSFGGTGSNYGYTF. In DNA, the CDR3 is TGCGCCAGCAGCTTCGGCGGGACAGGGTCGAACTATGGCTACACCTTC.

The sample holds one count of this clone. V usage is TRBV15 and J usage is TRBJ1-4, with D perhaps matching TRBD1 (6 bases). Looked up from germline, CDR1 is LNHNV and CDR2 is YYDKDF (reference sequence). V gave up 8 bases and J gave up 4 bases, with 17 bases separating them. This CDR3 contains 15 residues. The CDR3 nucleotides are TGTGCCACCCGGAACCCGGGGGGCTATAATGAAAAACTGTTTTTT. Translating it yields CATRNPGGYNEKLFF.

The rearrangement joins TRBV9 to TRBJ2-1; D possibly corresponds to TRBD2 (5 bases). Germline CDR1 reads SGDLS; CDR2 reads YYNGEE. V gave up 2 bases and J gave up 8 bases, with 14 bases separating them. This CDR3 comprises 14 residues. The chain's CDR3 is CASSVGNPRDEQFF. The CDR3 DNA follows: TGTGCCAGCAGCGTCGGGAACCCACGGGATGAGCAGTTCTTC.

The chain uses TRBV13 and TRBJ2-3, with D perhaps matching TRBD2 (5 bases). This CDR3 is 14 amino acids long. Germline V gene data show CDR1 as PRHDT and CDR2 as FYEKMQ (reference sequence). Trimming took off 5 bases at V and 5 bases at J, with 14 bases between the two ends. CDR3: CASSPRREGDTQYF. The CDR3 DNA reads TGTGCCAGCAGCCCCCGTCGTGAGGGAGATACGCAGTATTTT.

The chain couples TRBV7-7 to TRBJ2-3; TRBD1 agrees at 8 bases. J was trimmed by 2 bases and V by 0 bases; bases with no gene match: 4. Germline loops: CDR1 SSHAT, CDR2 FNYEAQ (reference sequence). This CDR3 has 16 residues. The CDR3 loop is CASSLANRGYTDTQYF. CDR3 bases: TGTGCCAGCAGCTTAGCCAACAGGGGGTACACAGATACGCAGTATTTT. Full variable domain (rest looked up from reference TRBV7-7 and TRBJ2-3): GAGVSQSPRYKVTKRGQDVTLRCDPISSHATLYWYQQALGQGPEFLTYFNYEAQPDKSGLPSDRFSAERPEGSISTLTIQRTEQRDSAMYRCASSLANRGYTDTQYFGPGTRLTVL.

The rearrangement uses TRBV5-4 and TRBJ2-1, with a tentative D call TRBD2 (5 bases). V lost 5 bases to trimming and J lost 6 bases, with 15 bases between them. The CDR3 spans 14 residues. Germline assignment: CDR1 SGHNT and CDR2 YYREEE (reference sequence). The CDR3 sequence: CASSVRGQGNEQFF. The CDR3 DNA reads TGTGCCAGCAGTGTCCGCGGGCAAGGCAATGAGCAGTTCTTC. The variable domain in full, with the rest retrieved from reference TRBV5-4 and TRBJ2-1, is ETGVTQSPTHLIKTRGQQVTLRCSSQSGHNTVSWYQQALGQGPQFIFQYYREEENGRGNFPPRFSGLQFPNYSSELNVNALELDDSALYLCASSVRGQGNEQFFGPGTRLTVL.

The chain's CDR3 is CSATTSFEQYF. As DNA, the CDR3 is TGCAGTGCGACGACTAGTTTTGAGCAGTACTTC. V gene TRBV20-1 combines with J gene TRBJ2-7, with D possibly being TRBD2 (6 bases). The V end lost 6 bases, the J end lost 7 bases, and 13 bases lay between the germline ends. The germline CDR1 and CDR2 sequences are DFQATT and SNEGSKA (reference sequence). The length of the CDR3 is 11 residues.

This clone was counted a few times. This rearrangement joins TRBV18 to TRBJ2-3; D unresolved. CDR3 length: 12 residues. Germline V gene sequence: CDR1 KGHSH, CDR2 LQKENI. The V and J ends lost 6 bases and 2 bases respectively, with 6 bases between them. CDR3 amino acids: CASSPITDTQYF. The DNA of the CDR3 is TGTGCCAGCTCCCCTATCACAGATACGCAGTATTTT.